The 17 T cell receptor beta chains given below trace back to one sample, sequenced in a study of CD8+ T cells in alopecia areata. As to treatment: oral pan-JAK inhibitor, 5-10 mg twice daily. Extraction of RNA preceded its reverse transcription into cDNA, which served as the sequencing template. Produced via immunoSEQ multiplex PCR; TCRdb's table is partial and in-frame only. Here the sample spans over 200,000 clones, 64% being singletons. Material: CD4+ T cells sorted from blood, obtained at week 4, from a patient treated with tofacitinib. The origin of the receptors is a human donor with alopecia areata.

The V gene is TRBV4-3, the J gene TRBJ2-3, with 10 bases lining up with TRBD2. CDR1 is LGHNA and CDR2 is YSLEER in the germline V gene. J was trimmed by 3 bases and V by 3 bases; bases with no gene match: 3. CDR3 length: 15 residues. The CDR3 bases are TGCGCCAGCAGCCAGAGCGGGGGGGAGACAGATACGCAGTATTTT. Translation gives CASSQSGGETDTQYF.

This sequence joins TRBV15 and TRBJ1-1; 7 bases align to TRBD1. Germline-derived CDR1 and CDR2 are LNHNV and YYDKDF (reference sequence). V gave up 1 base and J gave up 3 bases; unmatched junction bases: 2. The CDR3 contains 14 residues. For the CDR3, the DNA is TGTGCCACCAGCAGAGTAACAGGGGACACTGAAGCTTTCTTT. This sequence encodes CATSRVTGDTEAFF. Full variable domain (outside the CDR3, taken from reference TRBV15 and TRBJ1-1): DAMVIQNPRYQVTQFGKPVTLSCSQTLNHNVMYWYQQKSSQAPKLLFHYYDKDFNNEADTPDNFQSRRPNTSFCFLDIRSPGLGDTAMYLCATSRVTGDTEAFFGQGTRLTVV.

V usage is TRBV9 and J usage is TRBJ2-2; D possibly matches TRBD1 or TRBD2 (5 bases each). Germline V gene data show CDR1 as SGDLS and CDR2 as YYNGEE. V lost 3 bases and J 4 bases, leaving 16 bases between the germline ends. The CDR3 consists of 16 residues. DNA of the CDR3: TGTGCCAGCAGCGACGGTGAGGGGATGGGCACCGGGGAGCTGTTTTTT. This codes for CASSDGEGMGTGELFF.

The CDR3 DNA reads as TGTGCCAGTAGTATAGGCCACTCCTCCTACAATGAGCAGTTCTTC. Its protein product is CASSIGHSSYNEQFF. The V call is TRBV19, the J call TRBJ2-1; D not resolved. Looked up from germline, CDR1 is LNHDA and CDR2 is SQIVND (reference sequence). There are 15 residues in the CDR3. The V gene lost 1 base and the J gene lost 0 bases, with 7 bases spanning the gap.

This clone showed up just a few times. The chain has TRBV11-1 and TRBJ2-2, with D uncertain. Germline V CDR1 and CDR2: SGHAT, FQDESV (reference sequence). The V gene lost 5 bases and the J gene lost 6 bases, with 10 bases spanning the gap. The CDR3 covers 13 residues. The CDR3 region has the DNA TGTGCCAGCAGCCGCATTGAGGCCGGGGAGCTGTTTTTT. Residues: CASSRIEAGELFF.

The chain is built from TRBV29-1 and TRBJ1-1; no clear D gene. V was cut by 4 bases and J by 5 bases, with 11 bases left in between. The CDR3 contains 12 residues. CDR1 is SQVTM and CDR2 is ANQGSEA in the germline V gene. This CDR3 is CSVVREVTEAFF. CDR3 DNA: TGCAGCGTTGTTCGGGAGGTTACTGAAGCTTTCTTT.

This clone was seen only a few times. The chain combines TRBV7-2 with TRBJ2-5, with 8 bases aligning to TRBD1. V shed 5 bases and J 2 bases; nucleotides not matched to a gene: 7. Germline CDR1 is SGHTA and CDR2 is FQGNSA. The CDR3 is 15 residues long. Here the CDR3 DNA reads TGTGCCAGCAGCATAGGACAGGGCTCGCAAGAGACCCAGTACTTC. It is translated as CASSIGQGSQETQYF.

This chain uses TRBV5-1 with TRBJ1-5, with 9 bases that match TRBD1. This CDR3 comprises 15 residues. Germline assignment: CDR1 SGHRS and CDR2 YFSETQ. Germline trimming cut 6 bases from V and 9 bases from J; bases unmatched to any gene: 13. The CDR3 protein is CASKIRDRDLGPQHF. For the CDR3, the DNA is TGCGCCAGCAAGATCCGGGACAGGGATTTGGGGCCCCAGCATTTT.

This clone was seen just once. V and J are TRBV5-1 and TRBJ2-7; D may be TRBD1 (6 bases). The CDR3 sequence is 15 residues long. Germline V gene lookup returns CDR1 SGHRS and CDR2 YFSETQ. V lost 3 bases and J 3 bases, leaving 16 bases between the germline ends. Here the CDR3 reads CASSSDSVWSYEQYF. In DNA form, the CDR3 reads TGCGCCAGCAGCTCGGACAGCGTTTGGAGCTACGAGCAGTACTTC.

The V and J genes are TRBV10-3 and TRBJ2-3; TRBD1 is a possible D gene (6 bases). The CDR3 spans 15 residues. V shed 0 bases and J shed 4 bases, with 11 bases lying between them. Germline V CDR1 and CDR2: ENHRY, SYGVKD. The CDR3, as DNA: TGTGCCATCAGTGAGTCTGGCAGGGGCGCAGATACGCAGTATTTT. Its translation: CAISESGRGADTQYF.

The chain couples TRBV6-5 to TRBJ1-1; TRBD1 agrees at 7 bases. V lost 5 bases and J lost 1; bases outside the gene matches: 7. This CDR3 is built from 15 residues. From germline, CDR1 is MNHEY and CDR2 SVGAGI. The CDR3 sequence: CASSRTGWANTEAFF. CDR3 coding DNA: TGTGCCAGCAGTCGGACAGGCTGGGCGAACACTGAAGCTTTCTTT.

The chain joins TRBV15 to TRBJ1-1; possible D gene TRBD1, 5 bases. This CDR3 is 14 amino acids long. Deletions cut 1 base from V and 2 bases from J, with 8 bases between. Per germline, CDR1 LNHNV and CDR2 YYDKDF (reference sequence). In DNA, the CDR3 is TGTGCCACCAGCAGAGCGGGGCCAAACACTGAAGCTTTCTTT. This sequence encodes CATSRAGPNTEAFF.

The rearrangement uses TRBV18 and TRBJ2-7, with D unresolved. This CDR3 has 12 residues. V lost 3 bases and J 2 bases, leaving 5 bases between the germline ends. Germline V gene lookup returns CDR1 KGHSH and CDR2 LQKENI. In nucleotides, the CDR3 is TGTGCCAGCTCACCCGAGACCTACGAGCAGTACTTC. Translating gives CASSPETYEQYF.

Worth noting for this clone: Distinct nucleotide sequences in the sample also encode this CDR3. The rearrangement uses TRBV10-3 and TRBJ2-7, with 7 bases matching TRBD1. Trimming took 6 bases from V and 3 from J; bases not matched to a gene: 2. Germline V gives CDR1 ENHRY, CDR2 SYGVKD. This CDR3 contains 12 residues. Here the CDR3 DNA reads TGTGCCATCAGCGGGACAGACTACGAGCAGTACTTC. It specifies CAISGTDYEQYF.

V is TRBV2 and J is TRBJ1-1; TRBD1 matches 7 bases. Unmatched junction bases numbered 2, after V lost 3 bases and J lost 1 base. The germline CDR1 and CDR2 sequences are SNHLY and FYNNEI. The CDR3 covers 14 residues. CDR3 DNA: TGTGCCAGCAGTGATGGGACAGAGAACACTGAAGCTTTCTTT. It yields the protein CASSDGTENTEAFF.

This chain joins TRBV10-3 and TRBJ2-5; D not resolved. The CDR3 consists of 12 residues. V lost 2 bases, J lost 5 bases, and 6 bases lay in between. Germline CDR1 ENHRY, CDR2 SYGVKD. This chain's CDR3 is CAISERPETQYF. CDR3 coding DNA: TGTGCCATCAGTGAGCGGCCGGAGACCCAGTACTTC.

This chain links TRBV5-4 with TRBJ2-5; 7 bases are shared with TRBD1. Trimming at V came to 4 bases and at J to 3 bases, leaving 3 bases not matched to a gene. Germline assignment: CDR1 SGHNT and CDR2 YYREEE (reference sequence). The length of the CDR3 is 13 residues. This CDR3 is CASSAGTEETQYF. CDR3 DNA sequence: TGTGCCAGCAGCGCCGGGACAGAAGAGACCCAGTACTTC.